This TCR beta chain was profiled in a study of blood T cell repertoires in COVID-19. Measured with immunoSEQ multiplex PCR; TCRdb has only the in-frame clones, and not every one. The profile covers about 60,000 clones, with 86% appearing a single time and 1.2% taken by the ten largest. Trimming pared 0 bases from V and 7 bases from J, leaving 9 bases between. The CDR3 is made up of 12 amino acids. Germline CDR1 and CDR2: GTSNPN and SVGIG (reference sequence). The sequence came from a middle-aged man with acute or convalescent COVID-19. This rearrangement joins TRBV30 to TRBJ1-2; D remains ambiguous. Sequencing was carried out using peripheral blood. CDR3 sequence reads: CAWSVTVRGYTF. CDR3 coding DNA: TGTGCCTGGAGTGTAACGGTTCGTGGCTACACCTTC.